These 19 T cell receptor beta chains originate from one sample sequenced in a study of cytomegalovirus exposure and HLA in healthy donors. The PCR was carried out with 60 Vbeta primers and 13 Jbeta primers. TCRdb's copy holds only in-frame clones and misses some; the assay was immunoSEQ multiplex PCR. The sample lists roughly 200,000 clones; about 9% were seen once. Sequenced sample: PBMCs. These receptor sequences come from a woman aged 25 to 39 in good health and CMV-seropositive.

This clone was seen a few times. The gene calls are TRBV18 and TRBJ2-2, with 7 bases matching TRBD1. The germline V gene encodes CDR1 KGHSH and CDR2 LQKENI. The CDR3 totals 14 residues. With V trimmed by 2 bases and J by 6 bases, 3 bases remained unmatched. The CDR3 protein is CASSPDRAPGELFF. The CDR3 DNA is TGTGCCAGCTCACCAGACAGGGCTCCCGGGGAGCTGTTTTTT.

CDR3 nucleotides: TGTGCCAGCAGCGTATCTAGCGGGTTTAGCTCCTACGAGCAGTACTTC. Protein product: CASSVSSGFSSYEQYF. The chain combines TRBV9 with TRBJ2-7; 8 nucleotides align to TRBD2. V dropped 1 base and J dropped 0; count of bases not matched to a gene: 6. This CDR3 is 16 amino acids long. The germline CDR1 and CDR2 sequences are SGDLS and YYNGEE. The full variable domain, completed using reference TRBV9 and TRBJ2-7, is DSGVTQTPKHLITATGQRVTLRCSPRSGDLSVYWYQQSLDQGLQFLIQYYNGEERAKGNILERFSAQQFPDLHSELNLSSLELGDSALYFCASSVSSGFSSYEQYFGPGTRLTVT.

The rearrangement uses TRBV5-4 and TRBJ1-5, with D possibly TRBD1 on 5 matching bases. The V and J ends lost 2 bases and 2 bases respectively, with 11 bases between them. The CDR3 has 15 amino acids. Germline V CDR1 and CDR2: SGHNT, YYREEE (reference sequence). The CDR3 nucleotides are TGTGCCAGCAGCTTTGGGGCAGGTGGCAATCAGCCCCAGCATTTT. Amino acids: CASSFGAGGNQPQHF. Drawing the rest from reference TRBV5-4 and TRBJ1-5, the complete variable domain is ETGVTQSPTHLIKTRGQQVTLRCSSQSGHNTVSWYQQALGQGPQFIFQYYREEENGRGNFPPRFSGLQFPNYSSELNVNALELDDSALYLCASSFGAGGNQPQHFGDGTRLSIL.

The chain carries TRBV7-2 and TRBJ2-7; 11 bases agree with TRBD2. This CDR3 contains 14 residues. J lost 6 bases, V lost 5 bases, and 6 bases had no gene match. CDR1 and CDR2 from the germline V gene are SGHTA and FQGNSA. The CDR3 is CASSLGLAGAEQYF. CDR3 nucleotides: TGTGCCAGCAGCCTTGGACTAGCGGGTGCCGAGCAGTACTTC.

The chain couples TRBV19 to TRBJ2-2, with 8 bases matching TRBD2. Germline V gene lookup returns CDR1 LNHDA and CDR2 SQIVND (reference sequence). The CDR3 has 16 residues. Trimming cost V 5 bases and J 4 bases; bases outside gene matches: 9. The CDR3 reads CASSSRTSSFTGELFF. The CDR3 region has the DNA TGTGCCAGTAGTTCCAGGACTAGCTCTTTCACCGGGGAGCTGTTTTTT.

The chain uses TRBV5-1 and TRBJ2-3; TRBD1 agrees at 8 bases. With 3 bases clipped from V and 0 bases from J, the junction kept 3 bases outside the gene matches. CDR3 length equals 15 residues. From germline, CDR1 is SGHRS and CDR2 YFSETQ. The CDR3 coding sequence is TGCGCCAGCAGCTCGACAGGGGATAGCACAGATACGCAGTATTTT. Encoded protein: CASSSTGDSTDTQYF.

The sample holds many counts of this clone. The chain combines TRBV30 with TRBJ1-4, with 9 bases aligning to TRBD1. Trimming took 1 base from V and 7 from J; bases not matched to a gene: 4. Germline CDR1 is GTSNPN and CDR2 is SVGIG (reference sequence). The CDR3 covers 14 residues. The CDR3 reads CAWSGDREVEKLFF. The CDR3 DNA reads as TGTGCCTGGAGTGGGGACAGGGAGGTTGAAAAACTGTTTTTT.

V gene TRBV4-1 combines with J gene TRBJ2-5; the match to TRBD2 covers 11 bases. The J call is in doubt because the DNA end fits TRBJ2-7 better. Germline loops: CDR1 MGHRA, CDR2 YSYEKL. This CDR3 has 15 residues. For the CDR3, the DNA is TGCGCCAGCAGCAATATAGCGGGAGGGCCCAACGAGCAGTACTTC. It yields the protein CASSNIAGGPNEQYF.

For this clone: Germline is not matched at one junction end, which may reflect a read error. The rearrangement uses TRBV7-2 and TRBJ2-7; maybe TRBD1 (6 bases). The CDR3 is made up of 15 amino acids. CDR1 SGHTA and CDR2 FQGNSA come from the germline V gene. The CDR3 bases are TGTGCCAGCAGCTTTGTCAAGGACAGCTCCTACGAGCAGTGCTTC. Protein product: CASSFVKDSSYEQCF.

This clone has only a few counts. V usage is TRBV9 and J usage is TRBJ2-3; TRBD2 agrees at 8 bases. Germline V gene data show CDR1 as SGDLS and CDR2 as YYNGEE. The CDR3 has 16 amino acids. The V segment lost 3 bases and the J segment 3 bases; nucleotides outside the gene matches: 9. The chain's CDR3 is CASSESGSSGTDTQYF. As DNA, the CDR3 is TGTGCCAGCAGCGAGAGCGGGAGTTCCGGAACAGATACGCAGTATTTT.

The chain combines TRBV25-1 with TRBJ1-2; tentative D call: TRBD1 (6 bases). With 8 bases removed from V and 1 base from J, the gap between germline ends came to 8 bases. The germline V gene has CDR1 MGHDK and CDR2 SYGVNS. The CDR3 covers 12 residues. CDR3 loop: CASGGHNYGYTF. As DNA, the CDR3 is TGTGCCAGCGGGGGCCATAACTATGGCTACACCTTC.

This clone was seen only a few times. The chain joins TRBV5-4 to TRBJ1-2; 7 positions agree with TRBD1. Germline loops: CDR1 SGHNT, CDR2 YYREEE (reference sequence). CDR3 size: 15 residues. V was pared by 2 bases and J by 7 bases, with 11 bases of the junction left unmatched. CDR3 loop: CASSFNNGQVPGYTF. The CDR3 DNA reads TGTGCCAGCAGCTTTAATAATGGACAGGTCCCTGGCTACACCTTC.

The V gene is TRBV5-1, the J gene TRBJ2-2; a possible D gene is TRBD1 (6 bases). Germline CDR1 is SGHRS and CDR2 is YFSETQ. Trimming removed 5 bases at V and 0 bases at J, with 11 bases between. This CDR3 spans 15 amino acids. CDR3: CASSPGQTNTGELFF. CDR3 nucleotide sequence: TGCGCCAGCAGTCCTGGACAGACGAACACCGGGGAGCTGTTTTTT.

The chain uses TRBV19 and TRBJ1-1, with 8 bases matching TRBD1. This CDR3 is 17 amino acids long. Germline CDR1 reads LNHDA; CDR2 reads SQIVND (reference sequence). Losses at the gene ends were 1 base for V and 5 bases for J; bases not matched to a gene: 12. The CDR3 coding sequence is TGTGCCAGTAGTATAGTAGGCAGGGGGCGCCGGGGGACTGAAGCTTTCTTT. This codes for CASSIVGRGRRGTEAFF.

A few counts support this clone. The chain has TRBV6-5 and TRBJ1-5; TRBD1 matches at 8 bases. CDR3 length: 14 residues. V lost 6 bases and J lost 7; bases outside the gene matches: 8. Germline V gene lookup returns CDR1 MNHEY and CDR2 SVGAGI. CDR3 sequence (DNA): TGTGCCAGCAGCCCGGACAGGGATAGGCAGCCCCAGCATTTT. It encodes CASSPDRDRQPQHF.

This clone was seen a handful of times. The V and J genes are TRBV25-1 and TRBJ2-5, with a possible D match to TRBD2 (5 bases). The V and J ends lost 6 bases and 4 bases respectively, with 15 bases between them. The CDR3 loop spans 14 amino acids. Germline V gene data show CDR1 as MGHDK and CDR2 as SYGVNS. In DNA, the CDR3 is TGTGCCAGCAGATCGACTAAGAAGGGAGAGACCCAGTACTTC. It codes for CASRSTKKGETQYF. Using reference TRBV25-1 and TRBJ2-5 for the parts outside the CDR3, the full variable domain is EADIYQTPRYLVIGTGKKITLECSQTMGHDKMYWYQQDPGMELHLIHYSYGVNSTEKGDLSSESTVSRIRTEHFPLTLESARPSHTSQYLCASRSTKKGETQYFGPGTRLLVL.

The V call is TRBV5-1, the J call TRBJ2-7; 11 nucleotides agree with TRBD2. Germline V gives CDR1 SGHRS, CDR2 YFSETQ. Germline trimming cut 4 bases from V and 1 base from J; bases unmatched to any gene: 4. This CDR3 is built from 15 residues. Here the CDR3 DNA reads TGCGCCAGCAGCCAACGACTAGCGGGATCCTACGAGCAGTACTTC. Translating gives CASSQRLAGSYEQYF.

This clone was found a few times. The chain combines TRBV30 with TRBJ1-3, with D unclear. This CDR3 region has 15 residues. Trimming removed 0 bases at V and 0 bases at J, with 9 bases between. Germline assignment: CDR1 GTSNPN and CDR2 SVGIG (reference sequence). CDR3 DNA sequence: TGTGCCTGGAGTGTACAATCAAACTCTGGAAACACCATATATTTT. Translated, it gives CAWSVQSNSGNTIYF.

This clone was observed a few times. The chain carries TRBV13 and TRBJ1-3; a weak D match, TRBD1 (5 bases). The CDR3 covers 17 residues. The V end was cut by 5 bases, the J end by 0 bases, with 17 bases between. The V gene's germline CDR1 is PRHDT and CDR2 FYEKMQ (reference sequence). The CDR3 loop is CASSTNRQSSSGNTIYF. CDR3 DNA sequence: TGTGCCAGCAGCACCAACCGACAGTCGAGCTCTGGAAACACCATATATTTT.